This entry concerns a single TCR beta chain. Its antigen remains unknown. The data derive from a study of circulating and synovial CD4+ cells in juvenile arthritis. Points from the study as a whole: These repertoires were less diverse than bulk blood CD4 repertoires. Bulk blood CD4 samples held at least an order of magnitude more or fewer genomes than CPL. Circulating pathogenic-like lymphocytes shared a substantially higher fraction of CDR3 sequences with synovium than bulk blood.

Generated by immunoSEQ multiplex PCR, the TCRdb table keeps only in-frame clones and is missing some. The repertoire includes about 3,800 clones, approximately 80% of them detected once, and over 3.5% sits in the top ten. There are 18 residues in the CDR3. Germline CDR1 is LNHNV and CDR2 is YYDKDF (reference sequence). With V trimmed by 1 base and J by 2 bases, 8 bases remained unmatched. The source is a human donor with juvenile idiopathic arthritis. What was sequenced was CD4+ T cells from synovial fluid. The V gene is TRBV15, the J gene TRBJ2-5; TRBD2 agrees at 12 bases. The CDR3 loop is CATSRAWGTSGYQETQYF. CDR3 coding DNA: TGTGCCACCAGCAGAGCATGGGGGACTAGCGGGTATCAAGAGACCCAGTACTTC.